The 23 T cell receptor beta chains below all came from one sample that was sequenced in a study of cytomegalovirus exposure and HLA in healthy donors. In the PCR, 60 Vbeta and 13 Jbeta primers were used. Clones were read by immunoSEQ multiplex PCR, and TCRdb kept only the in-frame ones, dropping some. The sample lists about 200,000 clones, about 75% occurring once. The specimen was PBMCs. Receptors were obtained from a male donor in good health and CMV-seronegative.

As DNA, the CDR3 is TGCGCCAGCAGCCACGGTCGACGCGGCTACGAGCAGTACTTC. This translates into CASSHGRRGYEQYF. This rearrangement joins TRBV4-3 to TRBJ2-7; D remains ambiguous. With 3 bases removed from V and 3 bases from J, the gap between germline ends came to 12 bases. This CDR3 has 14 amino acids. CDR1 is LGHNA and CDR2 is YSLEER in the germline V gene.

The DNA for the CDR3 is TGTGCCAGTAGTGCAATAGCGGGAGGCCCCACGCAGTATTTT. Protein: CASSAIAGGPTQYF. The V and J genes are TRBV19 and TRBJ2-3; 10 positions agree with TRBD2. The J segment lost 9 bases and the V segment lost 5 bases, leaving 8 bases of the junction unmatched. The CDR3 has 14 residues. Germline loops: CDR1 LNHDA, CDR2 SQIVND (reference sequence).

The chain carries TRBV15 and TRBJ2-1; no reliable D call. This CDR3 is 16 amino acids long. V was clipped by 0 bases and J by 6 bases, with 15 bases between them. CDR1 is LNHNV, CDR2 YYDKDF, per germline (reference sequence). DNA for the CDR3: TGTGCCACCAGCAGAGATCCCCTCACGGAGCTCAATGAGCAGTTCTTC. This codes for CATSRDPLTELNEQFF.

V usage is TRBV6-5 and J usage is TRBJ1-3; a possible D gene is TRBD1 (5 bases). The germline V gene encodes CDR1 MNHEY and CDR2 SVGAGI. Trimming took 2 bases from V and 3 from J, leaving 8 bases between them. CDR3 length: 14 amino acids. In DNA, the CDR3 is TGTGCCAGCAGTTACCGGGGGATTGGAAACACCATATATTTT. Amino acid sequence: CASSYRGIGNTIYF.

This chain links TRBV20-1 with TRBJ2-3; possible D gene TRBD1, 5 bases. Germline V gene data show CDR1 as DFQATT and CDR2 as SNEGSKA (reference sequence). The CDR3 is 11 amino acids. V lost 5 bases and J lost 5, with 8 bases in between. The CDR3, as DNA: TGCAGTGCTTCAGGGATAGATACGCAGTATTTT. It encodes CSASGIDTQYF.

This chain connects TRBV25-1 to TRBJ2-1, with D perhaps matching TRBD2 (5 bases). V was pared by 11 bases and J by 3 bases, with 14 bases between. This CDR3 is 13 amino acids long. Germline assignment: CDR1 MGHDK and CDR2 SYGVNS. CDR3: CAGKGLFYNEQFF. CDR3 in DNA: TGTGCCGGGAAAGGACTCTTCTACAATGAGCAGTTCTTC. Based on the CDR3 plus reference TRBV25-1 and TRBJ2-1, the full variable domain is EADIYQTPRYLVIGTGKKITLECSQTMGHDKMYWYQQDPGMELHLIHYSYGVNSTEKGDLSSESTVSRIRTEHFPLTLESARPSHTSQYLCAGKGLFYNEQFFGPGTRLTVL.

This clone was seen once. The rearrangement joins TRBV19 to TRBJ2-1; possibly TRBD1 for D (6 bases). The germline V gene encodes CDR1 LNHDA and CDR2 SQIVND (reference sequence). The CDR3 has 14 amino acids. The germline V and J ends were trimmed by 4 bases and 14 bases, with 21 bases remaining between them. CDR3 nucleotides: TGTGCCAGTAGTACCGGCTTGGGCCAGGGGTCAAAGTTCTTC. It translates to CASSTGLGQGSKFF.

The CDR3 nucleotides read TGCGCCAGCAGCTTGGCTTCTAGCGGGGGAGCAAAGTTCTTC. Protein: CASSLASSGGAKFF. The chain couples TRBV5-1 to TRBJ2-1; TRBD2 aligns across 10 bases. Unmatched junction bases numbered 8, after V lost 0 bases and J lost 14 bases. CDR3 length: 14 residues. CDR1 and CDR2 from the germline V gene are SGHRS and YFSETQ.

Here the CDR3 DNA reads TGTGCCACCCGGACAGGGGTTTACGAGCAGTACTTC. Its translation: CATRTGVYEQYF. The genes are TRBV28 and TRBJ2-7; TRBD1 agrees at 9 bases. CDR3 length: 12 residues. Germline CDR1 reads MDHEN; CDR2 reads SYDVKM. Trimming at V came to 10 bases and at J to 4 bases, leaving 5 bases not matched to a gene.

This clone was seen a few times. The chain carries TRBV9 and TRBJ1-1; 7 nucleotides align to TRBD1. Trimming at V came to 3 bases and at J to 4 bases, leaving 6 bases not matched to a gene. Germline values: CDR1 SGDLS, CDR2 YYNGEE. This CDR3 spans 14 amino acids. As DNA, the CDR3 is TGTGCCAGCAGCGCAACAGGGGCCAGCACTGAAGCTTTCTTT. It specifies CASSATGASTEAFF.

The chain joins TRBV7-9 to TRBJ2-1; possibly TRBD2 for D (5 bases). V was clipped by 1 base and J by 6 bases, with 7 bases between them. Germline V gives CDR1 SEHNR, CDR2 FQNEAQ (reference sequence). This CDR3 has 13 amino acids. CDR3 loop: CASSLDRGNEQFF. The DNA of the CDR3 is TGTGCCAGCAGCTTAGATCGGGGCAATGAGCAGTTCTTC.

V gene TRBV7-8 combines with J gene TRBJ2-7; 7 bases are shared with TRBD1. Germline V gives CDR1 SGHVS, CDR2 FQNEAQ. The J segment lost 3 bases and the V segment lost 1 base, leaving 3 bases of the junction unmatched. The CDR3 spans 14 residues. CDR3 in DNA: TGTGCCAGCAGCTTAGGAGACAGGGTCTACGAGCAGTACTTC. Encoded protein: CASSLGDRVYEQYF.

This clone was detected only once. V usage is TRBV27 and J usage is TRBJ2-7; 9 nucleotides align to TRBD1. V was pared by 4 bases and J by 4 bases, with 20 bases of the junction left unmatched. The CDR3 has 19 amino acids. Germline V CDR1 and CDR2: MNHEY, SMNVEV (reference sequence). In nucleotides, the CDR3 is TGTGCCAGCAGTTCCCGGGGCGGGACAGGGAATCTTGTCAGTTACGAGCAGTACTTC. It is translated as CASSSRGGTGNLVSYEQYF.

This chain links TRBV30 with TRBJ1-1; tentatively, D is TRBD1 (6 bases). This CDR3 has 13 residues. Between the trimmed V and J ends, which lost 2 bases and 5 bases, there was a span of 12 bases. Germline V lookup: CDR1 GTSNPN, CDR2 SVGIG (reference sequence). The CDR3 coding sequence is TGTGCCTGGAGTTCTCAGGGGTGGACTGAAGCTTTCTTT. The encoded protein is CAWSSQGWTEAFF.

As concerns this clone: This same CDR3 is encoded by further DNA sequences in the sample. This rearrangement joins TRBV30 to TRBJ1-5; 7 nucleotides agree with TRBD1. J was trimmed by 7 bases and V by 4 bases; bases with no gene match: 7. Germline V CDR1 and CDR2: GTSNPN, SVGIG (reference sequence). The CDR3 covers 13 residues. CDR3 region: CAWTRTGGQPQHF. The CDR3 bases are TGTGCCTGGACCCGGACAGGCGGACAGCCCCAGCATTTT.

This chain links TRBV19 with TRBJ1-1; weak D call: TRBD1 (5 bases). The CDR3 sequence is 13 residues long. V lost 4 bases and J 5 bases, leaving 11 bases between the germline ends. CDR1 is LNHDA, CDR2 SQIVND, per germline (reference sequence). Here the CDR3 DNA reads TGTGCCAGTAGTAGGACGGGGGGGACTGAAGCTTTCTTT. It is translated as CASSRTGGTEAFF.

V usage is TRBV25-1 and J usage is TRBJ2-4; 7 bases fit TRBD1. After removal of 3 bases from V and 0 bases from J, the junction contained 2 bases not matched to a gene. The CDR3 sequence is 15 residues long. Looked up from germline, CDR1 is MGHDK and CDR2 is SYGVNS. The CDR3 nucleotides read TGTGCCAGCAGTGACCCAGGGGGAGCCAAAAACATTCAGTACTTC. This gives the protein CASSDPGGAKNIQYF.

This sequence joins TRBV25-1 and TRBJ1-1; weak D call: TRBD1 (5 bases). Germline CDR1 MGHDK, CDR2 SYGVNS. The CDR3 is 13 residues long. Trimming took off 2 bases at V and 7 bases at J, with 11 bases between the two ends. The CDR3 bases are TGTGCCAGCAGTGAAGGGGCCATGAGTGAAGCTTTCTTT. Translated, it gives CASSEGAMSEAFF.

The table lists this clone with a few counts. CDR3 in amino acids: CASSYGLAVEQFF. The CDR3 DNA sequence: TGTGCCAGCAGTTACGGACTAGCGGTTGAGCAGTTCTTC. This chain uses TRBV6-6 with TRBJ2-1, with 10 bases fitting TRBD2. The CDR3 sequence is 13 residues long. Germline values: CDR1 MNHNY, CDR2 SVGAGI (reference sequence). Trimming cost V 2 bases and J 9 bases; bases outside gene matches: 1.

The CDR3 DNA follows: TGTGCCAGCAGCGAAGTTCTGGGACTCCTCGGGAGCAATCAGCCCCAGCATTTT. Protein product: CASSEVLGLLGSNQPQHF. This chain uses TRBV7-2 with TRBJ1-5, with D perhaps TRBD1 (5 bases). This CDR3 has 18 residues. V lost 5 bases to trimming and J lost 1 base, with 21 bases between them. Per germline, CDR1 SGHTA and CDR2 FQGNSA.

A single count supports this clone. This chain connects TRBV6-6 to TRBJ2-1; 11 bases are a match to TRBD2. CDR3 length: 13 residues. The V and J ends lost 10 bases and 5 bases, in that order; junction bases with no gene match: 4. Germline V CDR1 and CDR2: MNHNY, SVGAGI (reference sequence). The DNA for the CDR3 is TGTGCCATGGGGACTAGCGGCAACAATGAGCAGTTCTTC. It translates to CAMGTSGNNEQFF.

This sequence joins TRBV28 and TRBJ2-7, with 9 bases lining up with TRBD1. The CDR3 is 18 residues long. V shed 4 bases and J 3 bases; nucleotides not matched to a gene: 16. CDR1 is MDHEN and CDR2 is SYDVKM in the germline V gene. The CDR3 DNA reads TGTGCCAGCAGTTCGTACCACCCCACAGGGGGCGTCTTCTACGAGCAGTACTTC. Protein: CASSSYHPTGGVFYEQYF.

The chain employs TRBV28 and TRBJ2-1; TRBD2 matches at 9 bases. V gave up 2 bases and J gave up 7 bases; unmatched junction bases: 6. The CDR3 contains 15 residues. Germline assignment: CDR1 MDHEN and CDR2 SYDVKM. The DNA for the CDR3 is TGTGCCAGCAGTTTAGCGGGAGGGCCGGGAAATGAGCAGTTCTTC. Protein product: CASSLAGGPGNEQFF. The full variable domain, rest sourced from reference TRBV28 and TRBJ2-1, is DVKVTQSSRYLVKRTGEKVFLECVQDMDHENMFWYRQDPGLGLRLIYFSYDVKMKEKGDIPEGYSVSREKKERFSLILESASTNQTSMYLCASSLAGGPGNEQFFGPGTRLTVL.